The rows below give T cell receptor beta chains drawn from one sample of a study of T cell responses to AZD1222 COVID-19 vaccine. Profiling relied on immunoSEQ multiplex PCR, and the TCRdb table lists in-frame clones only, not all of them. Seen here are some 170,000 clones, around 90% observed once, and the top ten hold approximately 1.8%. The material was peripheral blood, obtained on day 0 of AZD1222 vaccination. The receptor source for this set is an adult in good health. Each CDR3 is given with its conserved first and last residue. The order of the fields is CDR3 protein, CDR3 DNA, V gene, D gene, clone size, J gene. A D gene is named only where the DNA matches it firmly. Size is omitted from some rows. Given values are once, few, many or a class for expanded clones.

CDR3: CASSVAPMNTEAFF
DNA: TGTGCCAGCAGCGTAGCACCGATGAACACTGAAGCTTTCTTT
V: TRBV9
D: .
size: .
J: TRBJ1-1

CDR3: CASSLSGSNYGYTF
DNA: TGTGCCAGCAGCTTATCTGGATCTAACTATGGCTACACCTTC
V: TRBV7-6
D: .
size: .
J: TRBJ1-2

CDR3: CASSLAGNRVDEKLFF
DNA: TGTGCCAGCAGCTTGGCAGGTAACAGGGTGGATGAAAAACTGTTTTTT
V: TRBV5-5
D: .
size: .
J: TRBJ1-4

CDR3: CASSQSEGALDTIYF
DNA: TGTGCCAGCAGCCAATCGGAGGGGGCCTTAGACACCATATATTTT
V: TRBV4-2
D: TRBD1
size: .
J: TRBJ1-3

CDR3: CATSTTRAGRGELDQPQHF
DNA: TGTGCCACCAGCACAACCCGCGCCGGCAGGGGAGAATTGGATCAGCCCCAGCATTTT
V: TRBV15
D: .
size: .
J: TRBJ1-5

CDR3: CSVTGQLNTEAFF
DNA: TGCAGCGTTACCGGACAGCTAAACACTGAAGCTTTCTTT
V: TRBV29-1
D: .
size: .
J: TRBJ1-1

CDR3: CASSPSTGGGTGELFF
DNA: TGTGCCAGCAGTCCTTCGACAGGGGGCGGTACCGGGGAGCTGTTTTTT
V: TRBV27
D: TRBD1
size: .
J: TRBJ2-2

CDR3: CASSLSPEVGQYF
DNA: TGTGCCAGCAGTTTATCGCCCGAGGTTGGGCAGTATTTT
V: TRBV27
D: .
size: few
J: TRBJ2-3

CDR3: CASSEQGAGYGYTF
DNA: TGTGCCAGCAGTGAACAGGGGGCAGGCTATGGCTACACCTTC
V: TRBV6-1
D: TRBD1
size: .
J: TRBJ1-2

CDR3: CASRPESNQPQHF
DNA: TGTGCCAGCCGGCCCGAGAGCAATCAGCCCCAGCATTTT
V: TRBV6-5
D: .
size: .
J: TRBJ1-5

CDR3: CAWGTPNYGYTF
DNA: TGTGCCTGGGGGACACCTAACTATGGCTACACCTTC
V: TRBV30
D: .
size: few
J: TRBJ1-2

CDR3: CASRSITEQGASDTEAFF
DNA: TGTGCAAGTCGCTCCATTACCGAACAGGGGGCATCGGACACTGAAGCTTTCTTT
V: TRBV12-2
D: .
size: .
J: TRBJ1-1

CDR3: CASSRRDAGQETQYF
DNA: TGCGCCAGCAGTCGCCGGGACGCTGGACAAGAGACCCAGTACTTC
V: TRBV10-2
D: .
size: .
J: TRBJ2-5

CDR3: CASSAGNSNQPQHF
DNA: TGTGCCAGCAGCGCCGGTAATAGCAATCAGCCCCAGCATTTT
V: TRBV7-2
D: .
size: .
J: TRBJ1-5

CDR3: CASSEATGPSGNTIYF
DNA: TGTGCCAGCAGTGAAGCGACCGGCCCCTCTGGAAACACCATATATTTT
V: TRBV6-1
D: .
size: .
J: TRBJ1-3

CDR3: CASGEGSSYNEQFF
DNA: TGTGCCAGTGGAGAGGGAAGCTCCTACAATGAGCAGTTCTTC
V: TRBV28
D: .
size: .
J: TRBJ2-1

CDR3: CSVEEAAGLRETQYF
DNA: TGCAGCGTTGAAGAGGCGGCAGGGCTGAGAGAGACCCAGTACTTC
V: TRBV29-1
D: .
size: .
J: TRBJ2-5

CDR3: CASSGQFYGYTF
DNA: TGTGCCAGCAGCGGGCAGTTCTATGGCTACACCTTC
V: TRBV7-9
D: .
size: .
J: TRBJ1-2

CDR3: CASSTGGTPQHF
DNA: TGTGCCAGCAGTACAGGGGGAACGCCCCAGCATTTT
V: TRBV27
D: TRBD1
size: once
J: TRBJ1-5

CDR3: CASSIGGSHGELFF
DNA: TGTGCCAGTAGTATTGGGGGTTCCCACGGGGAGCTGTTTTTT
V: TRBV19
D: .
size: once
J: TRBJ2-2

CDR3: CACTPGQGRYEQYF
DNA: TGTGCCTGCACACCGGGACAGGGGCGATACGAGCAGTACTTC
V: TRBV30
D: TRBD1
size: .
J: TRBJ2-7

CDR3: CASRGDGGAQYF
DNA: TGTGCCAGCAGGGGTGATGGAGGGGCCCAGTACTTC
V: TRBV12-3/TRBV12-4
D: .
size: once
J: TRBJ2-5

CDR3: CATGDYSNQPQHF
DNA: TGTGCCACGGGGGATTATAGCAATCAGCCCCAGCATTTT
V: TRBV7-2
D: .
size: .
J: TRBJ1-5

CDR3: CASSAGLAGGGQETQYF
DNA: TGTGCCAGCAGCGCCGGACTAGCGGGAGGGGGGCAAGAGACCCAGTACTTC
V: TRBV9
D: TRBD2
size: once
J: TRBJ2-5

CDR3: CASSLTRTGGEQYF
DNA: TGTGCCAGCAGCCTGACGCGGACAGGGGGCGAGCAGTACTTC
V: TRBV11-3
D: TRBD1
size: once
J: TRBJ2-7

CDR3: CASSITGSPYNEQFF
DNA: TGTGCCAGTAGTATAACCGGGAGCCCCTACAATGAGCAGTTCTTC
V: TRBV19
D: .
size: .
J: TRBJ2-1

CDR3: CASSHSPPQDFGYTF
DNA: TGCGCCAGCAGCCATTCCCCTCCCCAGGATTTTGGCTACACCTTC
V: TRBV4-3
D: .
size: .
J: TRBJ1-2

CDR3: CASRGGQGIKSAYF
DNA: TGTGCCAGCAGGGGGGGACAGGGTATCAAAAGTGCGTACTTC
V: TRBV28
D: TRBD1
size: few
J: TRBJ2-7

CDR3: CASSQAGGFAEAFF
DNA: TGCGCCAGCAGCCAAGCGGGGGGTTTCGCTGAAGCTTTCTTT
V: TRBV5-1
D: .
size: .
J: TRBJ1-1

CDR3: CATSWTSGSLGDEQFF
DNA: TGTGCCACCTCCTGGACTAGCGGGAGCCTTGGGGATGAGCAGTTCTTC
V: TRBV24-1
D: TRBD2
size: .
J: TRBJ2-1

CDR3: CASSVVGQGTETQYF
DNA: TGTGCCAGCAGCGTAGTTGGACAGGGGACCGAGACCCAGTACTTC
V: TRBV9
D: TRBD1
size: once
J: TRBJ2-5

CDR3: CASSHTPGRLAGGKETQYF
DNA: TGCGCCAGCAGCCATACGCCGGGGAGACTAGCGGGAGGTAAAGAGACCCAGTACTTC
V: TRBV4-3
D: TRBD2
size: .
J: TRBJ2-5

CDR3: CASSIGGSNTGELFF
DNA: TGTGCCAGTAGTATTGGAGGGTCGAACACCGGGGAGCTGTTTTTT
V: TRBV19
D: .
size: .
J: TRBJ2-2

CDR3: CATSRDTGNYGYTF
DNA: TGTGCCACCAGCAGGGACACGGGGAACTATGGCTACACCTTC
V: TRBV15
D: .
size: .
J: TRBJ1-2

CDR3: CASSSGTGGQQPQHF
DNA: TGTGCCAGCAGCTCCGGGACAGGGGGCCAGCAGCCCCAGCATTTT
V: TRBV7-2
D: TRBD1
size: .
J: TRBJ1-5

CDR3: CASSLVGLVYEQYF
DNA: TGTGCCAGCAGTTTGGTAGGACTAGTATACGAGCAGTACTTC
V: TRBV28
D: TRBD2
size: .
J: TRBJ2-7

CDR3: CASSDRWNTEAFF
DNA: TGTGCCAGCAGCGACAGGTGGAACACTGAAGCTTTCTTT
V: TRBV6-5
D: .
size: .
J: TRBJ1-1

CDR3: CASSQGPGTEAFF
DNA: TGTGCCAGTAGTCAGGGACCGGGCACTGAAGCTTTCTTT
V: TRBV19
D: .
size: .
J: TRBJ1-1

CDR3: CASSLELAGRGEQYF
DNA: TGTGCCAGCAGCTTAGAACTAGCGGGACGTGGCGAGCAGTACTTC
V: TRBV11-2
D: TRBD2
size: .
J: TRBJ2-7

CDR3: CASSLSAGSPPLHF
DNA: TGTGCCAGCAGCCTCTCAGCAGGCAGTCCACCCCTCCACTTT
V: TRBV5-4
D: .
size: .
J: TRBJ1-6

CDR3: CASSQTGQGASGYTF
DNA: TGCGCCAGCAGCCAGACGGGACAGGGGGCGAGTGGCTACACCTTC
V: TRBV4-3
D: TRBD1
size: few
J: TRBJ1-2

CDR3: CAISESRDGGPNEKLFF
DNA: TGTGCCATCAGTGAGTCGAGGGACGGCGGACCTAATGAAAAACTGTTTTTT
V: TRBV10-3
D: .
size: .
J: TRBJ1-4

CDR3: CASSYSRAVRAEAFF
DNA: TGTGCCAGCAGTTACTCGAGGGCCGTGAGGGCCGAAGCTTTCTTT
V: TRBV6-2/TRBV6-3
D: .
size: .
J: TRBJ1-1

CDR3: CASSLGGSGVALGQYF
DNA: TGTGCCAGCAGCTTGGGGGGTAGCGGCGTCGCCTTGGGGCAGTACTTC
V: TRBV5-4
D: .
size: once
J: TRBJ2-7

CDR3: CASSPQPIKGSGEKLFF
DNA: TGTGCCAGCTCACCACAGCCGATCAAGGGGTCGGGTGAAAAACTGTTTTTT
V: TRBV18
D: .
size: few
J: TRBJ1-4

CDR3: CASSVGGRTEAFF
DNA: TGTGCCAGCAGCGTAGGGGGCCGTACTGAAGCTTTCTTT
V: TRBV12-3/TRBV12-4
D: TRBD1
size: .
J: TRBJ1-1

CDR3: CASSYSLSGDGSPLHF
DNA: TGTGCCAGCAGTTACTCGCTGTCTGGGGATGGTTCACCCCTCCACTTT
V: TRBV6-5
D: .
size: .
J: TRBJ1-6